This TCR beta chain is drawn from a study of cytomegalovirus exposure and HLA in healthy donors. PCR amplification relied on 60 Vbeta primers (plus 13 Jbeta primers). Libraries were prepared by immunoSEQ multiplex PCR; TCRdb keeps only in-frame clonotypes and omits some of them. The sample lists fewer than 250,000 clones; about four fifths were seen once. Per the germline V gene, CDR1 is MGHDK and CDR2 is SYGVNS. V lost 6 bases, J lost 4 bases, and 10 bases stayed unmatched. The CDR3 length is 15 residues. Sequenced material: PBMCs. This receptor was obtained from a man aged 40-55 years in good health and CMV-seropositive. The V and J genes are TRBV25-1 and TRBJ1-2; 8 bases are a match to TRBD1. The CDR3 coding sequence is TGTGCCAGCAGCAAACCTGGGACAGGCCGCTATGGCTACACCTTC. Translating gives CASSKPGTGRYGYTF.